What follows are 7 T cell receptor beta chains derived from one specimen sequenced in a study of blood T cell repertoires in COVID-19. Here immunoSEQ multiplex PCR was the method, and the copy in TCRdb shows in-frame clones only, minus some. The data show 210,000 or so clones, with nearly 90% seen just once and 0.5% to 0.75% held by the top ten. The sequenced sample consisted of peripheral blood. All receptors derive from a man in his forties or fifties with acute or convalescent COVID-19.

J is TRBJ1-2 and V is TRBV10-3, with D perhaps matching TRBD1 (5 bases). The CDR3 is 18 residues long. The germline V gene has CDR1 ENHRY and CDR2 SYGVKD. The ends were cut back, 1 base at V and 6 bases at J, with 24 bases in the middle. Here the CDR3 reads CAISEFVSGARQGHGYTF. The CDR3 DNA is TGTGCCATCAGTGAGTTCGTATCGGGAGCGCGCCAGGGTCATGGCTACACCTTC.

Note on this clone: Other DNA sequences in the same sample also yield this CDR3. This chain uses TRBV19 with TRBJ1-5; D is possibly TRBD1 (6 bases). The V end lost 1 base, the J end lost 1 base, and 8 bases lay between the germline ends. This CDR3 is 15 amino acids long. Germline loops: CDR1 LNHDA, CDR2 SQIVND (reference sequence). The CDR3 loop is CASSIGGGSNQPQHF. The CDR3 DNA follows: TGTGCCAGTAGTATAGGAGGGGGAAGCAATCAGCCCCAGCATTTT.

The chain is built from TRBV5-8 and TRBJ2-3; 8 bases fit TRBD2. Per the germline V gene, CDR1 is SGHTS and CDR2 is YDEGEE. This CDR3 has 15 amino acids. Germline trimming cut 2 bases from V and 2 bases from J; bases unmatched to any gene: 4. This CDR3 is CASSFRSGITDTQYF. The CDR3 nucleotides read TGTGCCAGCAGCTTCCGTAGCGGGATCACAGATACGCAGTATTTT.

DNA for the CDR3: TGTGCCAGCAGCTCCCTGACAGTGAGCGGGAGTACTGAGCAGTTCTTC. This gives the protein CASSSLTVSGSTEQFF. This chain links TRBV5-8 with TRBJ2-1; 8 positions agree with TRBD2. The germline gives CDR1 SGHTS, CDR2 YDEGEE. This CDR3 has 16 amino acids. J gave up 9 bases and V 3 bases, and 14 bases lay outside the gene matches. The full variable domain, rest sourced from reference TRBV5-8 and TRBJ2-1, is EAGVTQSPTHLIKTRGQQATLRCSPISGHTSVYWYQQALGLGLQFLLWYDEGEERNRGNFPPRFSGRQFPNYSSELNVNALELEDSALYLCASSSLTVSGSTEQFFGPGTRLTVL.

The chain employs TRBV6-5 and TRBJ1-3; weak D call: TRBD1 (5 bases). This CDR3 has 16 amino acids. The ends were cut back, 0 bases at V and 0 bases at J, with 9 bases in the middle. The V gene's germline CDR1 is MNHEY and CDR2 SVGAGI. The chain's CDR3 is CASSYSPGPSGNTIYF. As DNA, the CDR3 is TGTGCCAGCAGTTACTCACCAGGGCCCTCTGGAAACACCATATATTTT.

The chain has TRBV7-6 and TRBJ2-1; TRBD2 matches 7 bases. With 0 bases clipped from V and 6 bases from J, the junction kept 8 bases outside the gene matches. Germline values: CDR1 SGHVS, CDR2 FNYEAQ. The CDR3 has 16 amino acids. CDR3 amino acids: CASSLAPAGTINEQFF. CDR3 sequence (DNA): TGTGCCAGCAGCTTAGCACCAGCGGGAACGATCAATGAGCAGTTCTTC. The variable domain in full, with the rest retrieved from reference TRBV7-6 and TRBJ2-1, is GAGVSQSPRYKVTKRGQDVALRCDPISGHVSLYWYRQALGQGPEFLTYFNYEAQQDKSGLPNDRFSAERPEGSISTLTIQRTEQRDSAMYRCASSLAPAGTINEQFFGPGTRLTVL.

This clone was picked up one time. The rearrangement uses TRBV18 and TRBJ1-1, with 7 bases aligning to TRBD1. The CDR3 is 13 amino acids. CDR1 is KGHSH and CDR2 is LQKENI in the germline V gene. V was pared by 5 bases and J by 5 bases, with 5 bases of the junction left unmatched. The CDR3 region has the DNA TGTGCCAGCTCATCGACAGGGAGGACTGAAGCTTTCTTT. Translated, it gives CASSSTGRTEAFF.